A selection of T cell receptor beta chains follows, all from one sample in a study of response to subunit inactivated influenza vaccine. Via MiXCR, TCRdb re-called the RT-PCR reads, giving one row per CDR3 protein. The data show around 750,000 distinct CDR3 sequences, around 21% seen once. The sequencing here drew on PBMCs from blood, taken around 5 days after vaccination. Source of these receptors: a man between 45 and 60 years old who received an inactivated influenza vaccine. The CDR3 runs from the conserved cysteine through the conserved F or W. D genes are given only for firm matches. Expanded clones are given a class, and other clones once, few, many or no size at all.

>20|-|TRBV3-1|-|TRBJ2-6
CASSQVLGTGGGSGANVLTF
TGTGCCAGCAGCCAAGTGCTGGGAACAGGGGGGGGGTCTGGGGCCAACGTCCTGACTTTC
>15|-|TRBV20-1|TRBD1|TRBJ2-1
CSASPRQGVRYEQFF
TGCAGTGCTAGCCCCAGACAGGGGGTCAGGTATGAGCAGTTCTTC
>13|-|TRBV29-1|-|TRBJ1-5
CSVADTINQPQHF
TGCAGCGTTGCTGACACCATCAATCAGCCCCAGCATTTT
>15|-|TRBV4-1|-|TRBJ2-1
CASSQVMGPYNEQLF
TGCGCCAGCAGCCAAGTAATGGGCCCCTACAATGAGCAGCTCTTC
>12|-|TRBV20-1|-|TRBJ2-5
CSAREPQETQYF
TGCAGTGCTAGAGAGCCGCAAGAGACCCAGTACTTC
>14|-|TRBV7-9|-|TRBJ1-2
CASSPTEGRYGYTF
TGTGCCAGCAGCCCCACGGAGGGTCGTTATGGCTACACCTTC
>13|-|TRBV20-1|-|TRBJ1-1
CSASLTVNTEAFF
TGCAGTGCTTCACTTACGGTAAACACTGAAGCTTTCTTT
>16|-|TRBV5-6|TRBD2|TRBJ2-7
CASNWGLAGDSYEQYF
TGTGCCAGCAACTGGGGACTAGCGGGGGACTCCTACGAGCAGTACTTC
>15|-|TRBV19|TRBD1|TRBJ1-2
CASSIVGQDHYGYTF
TGTGCCAGTAGTATAGTGGGACAGGACCACTATGGCTACACCTTC
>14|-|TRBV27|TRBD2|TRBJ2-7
CASSYGGSRYEQYF
TGTGCCAGCAGTTATGGCGGGAGTAGATACGAGCAGTACTTC
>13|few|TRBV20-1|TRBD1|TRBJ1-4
CSAPWTGLEKLFF
TGCAGTGCCCCCTGGACAGGTTTGGAAAAACTGTTTTTT
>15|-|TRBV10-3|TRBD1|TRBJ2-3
CAINSDRAQGDTQYF
TGTGCCATCAACTCGGACAGGGCGCAAGGTGATACGCAGTATTTT
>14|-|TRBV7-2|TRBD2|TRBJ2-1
CASSPGTIRNEQFF
TGTGCCAGCAGCCCCGGGACTATTAGGAATGAGCAGTTCTTC
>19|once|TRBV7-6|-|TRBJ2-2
CASSLAEYIGQFYTGELFF
TGTGCCAGCAGCTTAGCCGAGTATATTGGACAATTTTATACCGGGGAGCTGTTTTTT
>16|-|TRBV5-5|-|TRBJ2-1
CASSLARDTSYNEQFF
TGTGCCAGCAGCTTGGCCCGGGACACATCCTACAATGAGCAGTTCTTC
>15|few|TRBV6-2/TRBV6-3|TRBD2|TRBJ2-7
CASSYRGLAGVEQYF
TGTGCCAGCAGTTACCGGGGACTAGCGGGAGTCGAGCAGTACTTC
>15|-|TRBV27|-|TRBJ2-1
CASSLSLGRLNEQFF
TGTGCCAGCAGTTTATCGCTGGGACGCCTCAATGAGCAGTTCTTC
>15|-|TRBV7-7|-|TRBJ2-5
CASSPSPTSSETQYF
TGTGCTAGCAGCCCTAGCCCTACTTCCTCGGAGACCCAGTACTTC
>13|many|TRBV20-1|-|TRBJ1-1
CSARTGANTEAFF
TGCAGTGCCCGGACCGGGGCGAACACTGAAGCTTTCTTT
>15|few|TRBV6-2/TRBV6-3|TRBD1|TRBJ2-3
CASSEGQGSTDTQYF
TGTGCCAGCAGTGAGGGACAGGGGAGCACAGATACGCAGTATTTT
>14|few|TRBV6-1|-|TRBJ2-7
CASSELGRVYEQYF
TGTGCCAGCAGTGAACTCGGACGGGTCTACGAGCAGTACTTC
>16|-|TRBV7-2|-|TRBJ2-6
CASSLSTHSGANVLTF
TGTGCCAGCAGCTTAAGCACGCACTCTGGGGCCAACGTCCTGACTTTC
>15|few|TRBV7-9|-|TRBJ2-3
CASSFGRTSTDTQYF
TGTGCCAGCAGCTTCGGCAGAACTAGCACAGATACGCAGTATTTT
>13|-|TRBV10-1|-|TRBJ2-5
CASSTGHRETQYF
TGCGCCAGCTCAACGGGGCATCGAGAGACCCAGTACTTC
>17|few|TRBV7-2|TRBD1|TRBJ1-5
CASSLTGQGRWDQPQHF
TGTGCCAGCAGCTTGACCGGACAGGGCAGGTGGGATCAGCCCCAGCATTTT
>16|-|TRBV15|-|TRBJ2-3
CATSRVRGTSTDTQYF
TGTGCCACCAGCAGAGTTCGTGGGACTAGCACAGATACGCAGTATTTT
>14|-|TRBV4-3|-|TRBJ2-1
CASSQDHRDNEQFF
TGCGCCAGCAGCCAAGATCATCGGGACAATGAGCAGTTCTTC
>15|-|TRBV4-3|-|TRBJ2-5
CASSQDGLAQETQYF
TGCGCCAGCAGCCAAGATGGGCTGGCGCAAGAGACCCAGTACTTC
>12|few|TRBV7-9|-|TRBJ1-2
CASSLQLHGYTF
TGTGCCAGCAGCTTGCAGCTCCATGGCTACACCTTC
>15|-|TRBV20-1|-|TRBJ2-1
CSARDVPSSYNEQFF
TGCAGTGCTAGAGATGTACCAAGCTCCTACAATGAGCAGTTCTTC
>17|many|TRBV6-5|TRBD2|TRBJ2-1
CASSYPGLADAKNEQFF
TGTGCCAGCAGTTACCCGGGACTAGCAGACGCAAAGAATGAGCAGTTCTTC
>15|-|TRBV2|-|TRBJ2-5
CASSEALGGRETQYF
TGTGCCAGCAGTGAAGCGCTAGGGGGACGGGAGACCCAGTACTTC
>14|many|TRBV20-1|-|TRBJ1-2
CSARPLTPGYGYTF
TGCAGTGCTAGACCTCTTACCCCAGGTTACGGCTACACCTTC
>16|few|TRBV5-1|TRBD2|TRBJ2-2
CASSLELAGAHGELFF
TGCGCCAGCAGCTTGGAACTAGCGGGAGCTCACGGGGAGCTGTTTTTT
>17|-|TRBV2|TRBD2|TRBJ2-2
CASKIIAGGPLDGELFF
TGTGCCAGCAAGATAATAGCGGGGGGCCCCTTAGACGGGGAGCTGTTTTTT
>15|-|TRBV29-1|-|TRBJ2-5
CSVPPSQGSFETQYF
TGCAGCGTCCCACCCTCCCAGGGGTCGTTTGAGACCCAGTACTTC
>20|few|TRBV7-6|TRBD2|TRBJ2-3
CASSLALASGSIGMADTQYF
TGTGCCAGCAGCTTAGCGCTTGCTAGCGGGAGTATTGGGATGGCAGATACGCAGTATTTT
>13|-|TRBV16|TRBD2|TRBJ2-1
CASTPERENEQFF
TGTGCCAGCACCCCTGAGCGGGAGAATGAGCAGTTCTTC
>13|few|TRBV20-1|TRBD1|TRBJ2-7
CSGDRGDSYEQYF
TGCAGTGGTGACAGGGGGGATTCCTACGAGCAGTACTTC
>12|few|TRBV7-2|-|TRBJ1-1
CASSLDRVAAFF
TGTGCCAGCAGCTTAGATAGAGTTGCAGCTTTCTTT
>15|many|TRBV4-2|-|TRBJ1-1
CASSLLQLTGTEAFF
TGTGCCAGCAGCCTCCTACAACTCACAGGGACTGAAGCTTTCTTT
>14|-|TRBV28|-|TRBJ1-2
CASSLSVAAYGYTF
TGTGCCAGCAGTTTATCGGTGGCAGCCTATGGCTACACCTTC